The 27 T cell receptor beta chains in this list originate from one sample, sequenced in a study of OX40 agonist ivuxolimab in advanced cancers. TCRdb's table, derived via immunoSEQ multiplex PCR, lists solely in-frame clones and lacks some. The sample holds 55,000 to 65,000 clones, 80% to 90% seen once. The sample here was CD4+ or CD8+ T cells sorted from blood, taken in a trial of the OX40 agonist ivuxolimab. The origin of the receptors is an adult with an advanced solid tumor such as melanoma, head and neck, liver or kidney cancer.

V usage is TRBV6-1 and J usage is TRBJ2-3; D not resolved. Trimming removed 6 bases at V and 2 bases at J, with 6 bases between. Germline loops: CDR1 MNHNS, CDR2 SASEGT. There are 12 residues in the CDR3. The CDR3 region has the DNA TGTGCCAGCAGAAGCAACACAGATACGCAGTATTTT. It yields the protein CASRSNTDTQYF.

This chain uses TRBV19 with TRBJ1-5; no reliable D call. The CDR3 is made up of 16 amino acids. Trimming pared 2 bases from V and 3 bases from J, leaving 14 bases between. CDR1 and CDR2 from the germline V gene are LNHDA and SQIVND (reference sequence). The CDR3: CASSINSGGINQPQHF. The CDR3, as DNA: TGTGCCAGTAGTATAAACAGCGGAGGGATCAATCAGCCCCAGCATTTT.

V gene TRBV28 combines with J gene TRBJ1-1, with unresolved D. Trimming left V 5 bases short and J 9 bases short, with 13 bases between. The length of the CDR3 is 12 residues. The germline CDR1 and CDR2 sequences are MDHEN and SYDVKM. CDR3 loop: CASSQIGEKAFF. The CDR3 DNA sequence: TGTGCCAGCAGTCAAATTGGGGAAAAAGCTTTCTTT.

The chain couples TRBV15 to TRBJ1-2; TRBD1 matches 9 bases. The CDR3 is made up of 15 amino acids. Germline V gene sequence: CDR1 LNHNV, CDR2 YYDKDF (reference sequence). V gave up 2 bases and J gave up 3 bases; unmatched junction bases: 4. The chain's CDR3 is CATSRTGGGDYGYTF. In DNA form, the CDR3 reads TGTGCCACCAGCAGAACAGGGGGCGGGGACTATGGCTACACCTTC.

The CDR3 reads CASSESRNTGELFF. For the CDR3, the DNA is TGCGCCAGCAGTGAGTCACGGAACACCGGGGAGCTGTTTTTT. This sequence joins TRBV10-1 and TRBJ2-2; D not certain. V was shortened by 0 bases and J by 1 base, with 3 bases between the two germline ends. CDR3 length: 14 amino acids. Germline assignment: CDR1 WNHNN and CDR2 SYGVQD (reference sequence).

The chain uses TRBV28 and TRBJ1-5; D perhaps matches TRBD1 (6 bases). The germline V gene encodes CDR1 MDHEN and CDR2 SYDVKM. CDR3 length: 13 amino acids. Trimming cost V 6 bases and J 8 bases, with 14 bases left between them. The CDR3, as DNA: TGTGCCAGCAGGCGGACAGCGGAAGAGCCCCAGCATTTT. Its translation: CASRRTAEEPQHF.

This clone was recorded a few times. V gene TRBV5-1 combines with J gene TRBJ1-2; D unclear. Deletions cut 1 base from V and 1 base from J, with 11 bases between. This CDR3 region has 15 residues. CDR1 is SGHRS, CDR2 YFSETQ, per germline. The CDR3: CASSLTDPFNYGYTF. DNA for the CDR3: TGCGCCAGCAGCTTGACAGACCCCTTTAACTATGGCTACACCTTC. Full variable domain (outside the CDR3, taken from reference TRBV5-1 and TRBJ1-2): KAGVTQTPRYLIKTRGQQVTLSCSPISGHRSVSWYQQTPGQGLQFLFEYFSETQRNKGNFPGRFSGRQFSNSRSEMNVSTLELGDSALYLCASSLTDPFNYGYTFGSGTRLTVV.

The rearrangement links TRBV7-6 to TRBJ2-3; 12 nucleotides align to TRBD2. V shed 5 bases and J 2 bases; nucleotides not matched to a gene: 5. This CDR3 has 16 residues. Germline assignment: CDR1 SGHVS and CDR2 FNYEAQ. The CDR3 sequence: CASSPGLAGNTDTQYF. CDR3 nucleotide sequence: TGTGCCAGCAGCCCTGGACTAGCGGGGAACACAGATACGCAGTATTTT.

The chain uses TRBV6-5 and TRBJ1-5, with D unclear. Between the trimmed V and J ends, which lost 5 bases and 9 bases, there was a span of 8 bases. This CDR3 has 11 residues. Looked up from germline, CDR1 is MNHEY and CDR2 is SVGAGI. The DNA of the CDR3 is TGTGCCAGCAGTGAAGGAATGCCCCAGCATTTT. Translated, it gives CASSEGMPQHF.

J is TRBJ2-7 and V is TRBV5-1, with TRBD1 identical over 7 bases. Germline lookup yields CDR1 SGHRS and CDR2 YFSETQ. The CDR3 length is 14 residues. Losses at the gene ends were 0 bases for V and 2 bases for J; bases not matched to a gene: 2. The CDR3 here is CASSLAGTAYEQYF. CDR3 DNA: TGCGCCAGCAGCTTGGCCGGGACAGCCTACGAGCAGTACTTC.

This chain uses TRBV2 with TRBJ1-4; the D gene is possibly TRBD1 (5 bases). The CDR3 length is 15 residues. Per germline, CDR1 SNHLY and CDR2 FYNNEI. V was shortened by 4 bases and J by 7 bases, with 16 bases between the two germline ends. The CDR3 spells CASSAQGGFGEKLFF. CDR3 sequence (DNA): TGTGCCAGCAGTGCCCAGGGAGGGTTTGGTGAAAAACTGTTTTTT.

This sequence joins TRBV4-3 and TRBJ2-7; 10 bases are a match to TRBD1. Trimming cost V 4 bases and J 3 bases; bases outside gene matches: 3. The CDR3 is 14 amino acids. Germline-derived CDR1 and CDR2 are LGHNA and YSLEER. The CDR3 loop reads CASSPGQGVYEQYF. CDR3 nucleotides: TGCGCCAGCAGCCCCGGACAGGGGGTCTACGAGCAGTACTTC.

The chain carries TRBV30 and TRBJ2-7, with TRBD1 matching 9 bases. Germline loops: CDR1 GTSNPN, CDR2 SVGIG (reference sequence). The CDR3 totals 16 residues. J lost 1 base, V lost 0 bases, and 7 bases had no gene match. The CDR3 nucleotides are TGTGCCTGGAGTGTAAGATGGGGACAGGGATCCTACGAGCAGTACTTC. This gives the protein CAWSVRWGQGSYEQYF.

The sample holds a few counts of this clone. Other DNA sequences within the sample encode an identical CDR3. The chain carries TRBV4-1 and TRBJ2-7; 8 bases are shared with TRBD1. The CDR3 loop spans 15 amino acids. Germline CDR1 reads MGHRA; CDR2 reads YSYEKL. The J segment lost 2 bases and the V segment lost 1 base, leaving 4 bases of the junction unmatched. CDR3 residues: CASSQGTGGTYEQYF. Written as DNA, the CDR3 is TGCGCCAGCAGCCAAGGAACAGGGGGGACCTACGAGCAGTACTTC.

The chain combines TRBV6-1 with TRBJ2-3; TRBD2 matches 13 bases. Germline V CDR1 and CDR2: MNHNS, SASEGT. Trimming cost V 6 bases and J 2 bases; bases outside gene matches: 2. The CDR3 covers 15 residues. The chain's CDR3 is CASRLAGGYTDTQYF. The CDR3 nucleotides read TGTGCCAGCAGACTAGCGGGGGGGTACACAGATACGCAGTATTTT.

V is TRBV6-1 and J is TRBJ2-7; D gene unclear. Deletions cut 6 bases from V and 3 bases from J, with 9 bases between. The length of the CDR3 is 12 residues. Germline V gene lookup returns CDR1 MNHNS and CDR2 SASEGT. In nucleotides, the CDR3 is TGTGCCAGCAGGTGGCAGAACTACGAGCAGTACTTC. It codes for CASRWQNYEQYF.

The V gene is TRBV5-1, the J gene TRBJ1-4; TRBD1 agrees at 9 bases. The CDR3 consists of 14 residues. Germline CDR1 and CDR2: SGHRS and YFSETQ. The J segment lost 7 bases and the V segment lost 4 bases, leaving 5 bases of the junction unmatched. CDR3 in DNA: TGCGCCAGCAGCGCCGACAGGGGGACTGAAAAACTGTTTTTT. Translation: CASSADRGTEKLFF.

The chain joins TRBV27 to TRBJ2-4; no reliable D call. The V end lost 2 bases, the J end lost 1 base, and 9 bases lay between the germline ends. CDR3 length equals 15 residues. Germline CDR1 and CDR2: MNHEY and SMNVEV (reference sequence). CDR3 sequence: CASSLGSRAKNIQYF. The CDR3 DNA sequence: TGTGCCAGCAGTTTAGGCAGCAGGGCCAAAAACATTCAGTACTTC.

This chain links TRBV28 with TRBJ2-5; 12 nucleotides align to TRBD1. CDR1 is MDHEN and CDR2 is SYDVKM in the germline V gene. The CDR3 has 17 amino acids. The junction had 9 bases not matched to a gene; V was cut back by 3 bases and J by 4 bases. CDR3 in amino acids: CASSFSPGQGAGETQYF. The CDR3 nucleotides are TGTGCCAGCAGTTTTTCCCCGGGACAGGGGGCAGGAGAGACCCAGTACTTC.

The chain links TRBV6-1 to TRBJ1-1, with a weak D call TRBD1 (6 bases). Trimming stripped 2 bases from V and 7 bases from J, with 11 bases between. The germline V gene encodes CDR1 MNHNS and CDR2 SASEGT. CDR3 size: 13 residues. The CDR3: CASSEYLGGEAFF. The CDR3 nucleotides are TGTGCCAGCAGTGAATACCTAGGGGGTGAAGCTTTCTTT.

CDR3 region: CASSFQGGTGELFF. The CDR3 coding sequence is TGTGCCAGCAGCTTCCAGGGGGGCACCGGGGAGCTGTTTTTT. The genes are TRBV7-2 and TRBJ2-2, with D maybe TRBD1 (7 bases). The CDR3 contains 14 residues. Trimming removed 3 bases from V and 4 bases from J, with 9 bases in between. Germline lookup yields CDR1 SGHTA and CDR2 FQGNSA.

The V and J genes are TRBV7-2 and TRBJ1-1; D is uncertain. The CDR3 contains 12 residues. The V gene's germline CDR1 is SGHTA and CDR2 FQGNSA. Trimming cost V 1 base and J 11 bases, with 11 bases left between them. CDR3 amino acids: CASSLERPPAFF. The CDR3 bases are TGTGCCAGCAGCTTAGAAAGGCCCCCGGCTTTCTTT. Full variable domain (outside the CDR3, taken from reference TRBV7-2 and TRBJ1-1): GAGVSQSPSNKVTEKGKDVELRCDPISGHTALYWYRQSLGQGLEFLIYFQGNSAPDKSGLPSDRFSAERTGGSVSTLTIQRTQQEDSAVYLCASSLERPPAFFGQGTRLTVV.

This chain connects TRBV7-9 to TRBJ1-2; no clear D. The V end lost 1 base, the J end lost 3 bases, and 9 bases lay between the germline ends. This CDR3 comprises 14 residues. Germline V gene lookup returns CDR1 SEHNR and CDR2 FQNEAQ (reference sequence). The CDR3 is CASSLETAHYGYTF. The CDR3 nucleotides read TGTGCCAGCAGCTTAGAGACGGCTCACTATGGCTACACCTTC.

This chain connects TRBV10-2 to TRBJ1-2, with D possibly TRBD1 on 5 matching bases. Per germline, CDR1 WSHSY and CDR2 SAAADI. Trimming removed 5 bases at V and 2 bases at J, with 9 bases between. This CDR3 is built from 13 residues. CDR3 coding DNA: TGCGCCAGCAGTTCCGCAGGGAACTATGGCTACACCTTC. As protein: CASSSAGNYGYTF.

This chain connects TRBV19 to TRBJ2-3; 12 bases are shared with TRBD2. Germline V CDR1 and CDR2: LNHDA, SQIVND (reference sequence). The CDR3 is 16 residues long. V lost 4 bases to trimming and J lost 4 bases; unmatched junction nucleotides: 6. Here the CDR3 reads CASSTRLAGAPDTQYF. DNA of the CDR3: TGTGCCAGTAGTACGAGACTAGCGGGAGCCCCAGATACGCAGTATTTT.

The V call is TRBV7-9, the J call TRBJ2-2; the D gene is possibly TRBD2 (5 bases). This CDR3 is built from 18 residues. Trimming left V 8 bases short and J 0 bases short, with 22 bases between. CDR1 and CDR2 from the germline V gene are SEHNR and FQNEAQ (reference sequence). The CDR3 protein is CASPLKRTALPNTGELFF. In DNA, the CDR3 is TGTGCCAGCCCCCTAAAGCGGACGGCCCTACCGAACACCGGGGAGCTGTTTTTT.

The gene calls are TRBV5-1 and TRBJ1-4; D is uncertain. Germline V CDR1 and CDR2: SGHRS, YFSETQ. The V gene lost 2 bases and the J gene lost 0 bases, with 8 bases spanning the gap. The CDR3 sequence is 15 residues long. As DNA, the CDR3 is TGCGCCAGCAGCTTACACGATCCAACTAATGAAAAACTGTTTTTT. As protein: CASSLHDPTNEKLFF.